This TCR beta chain emerged from a study of blood T cells in healthy people across ages. Study-wide results and caveats: Strong correlation existed between TCR beta diversity and naive T cell percentage. The study lacked donor CMV status, which possibly confounded expanded clonotype changes.

With a J-beta primer mix and a sample-barcoded 5' primer, a second PCR ran roughly 6 to 11 cycles. A minimum of 2.5 million CDR3-containing paired-end reads was obtained for each sample. A single record per CDR3 protein comes from TCRdb applying MiXCR to the 5' RACE reads. Of about 1.6 million distinct CDR3 sequences in the sample, about 31% are singletons; the top ten hold over 9%. This clonotype was seen only a few times. Its specificity is unknown. The CDR3 length is 14 residues. The V end lost 0 bases, the J end lost 4 bases, and 10 bases lay between the germline ends. CDR1 and CDR2 from the germline V gene are LGHDT and YNNKEL (reference sequence).

The TCR was taken from a woman between 25 and 40 years old in good health. The sample consisted of blood. The J gene is TRBJ2-7, the V gene TRBV3-1; no clear D. CDR3 region: CASSQEGLVYEQYF. In DNA form, the CDR3 reads TGTGCCAGCAGCCAAGAGGGCCTGGTGTACGAGCAGTACTTC.